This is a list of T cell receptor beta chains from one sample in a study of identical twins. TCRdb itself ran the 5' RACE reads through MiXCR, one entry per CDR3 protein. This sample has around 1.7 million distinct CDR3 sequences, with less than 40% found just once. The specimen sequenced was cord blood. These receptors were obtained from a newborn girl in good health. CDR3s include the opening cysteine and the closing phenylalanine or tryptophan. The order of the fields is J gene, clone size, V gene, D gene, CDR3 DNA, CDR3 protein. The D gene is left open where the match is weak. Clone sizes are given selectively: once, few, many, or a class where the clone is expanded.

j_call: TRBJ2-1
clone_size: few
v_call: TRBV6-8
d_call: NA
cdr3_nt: TGTGCCAGCCCGAGTAAGTCCGACTACAATGAGCAGTTCTTC
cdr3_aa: CASPSKSDYNEQFF

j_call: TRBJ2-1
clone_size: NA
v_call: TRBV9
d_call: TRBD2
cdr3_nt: TGTGCCAGCAGCGTAGACGGGGGGGCGACCTACAATGAGCAGTTCTTC
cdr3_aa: CASSVDGGATYNEQFF

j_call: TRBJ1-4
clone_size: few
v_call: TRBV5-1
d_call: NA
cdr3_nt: TGCGCCAGCAGCTTGGTGGCAGGGTACGCTAATGAAAAACTGTTTTTT
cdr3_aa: CASSLVAGYANEKLFF

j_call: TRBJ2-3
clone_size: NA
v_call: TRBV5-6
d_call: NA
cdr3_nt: TGTGCCAGCAGCTTCAACAGTATTAGCACAGATACGCAGTATTTT
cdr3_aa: CASSFNSISTDTQYF

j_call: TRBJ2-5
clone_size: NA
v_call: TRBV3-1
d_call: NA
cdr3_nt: TGTGCCAGCAGCCAAGCACACGAGACCCAGTACTTC
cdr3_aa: CASSQAHETQYF

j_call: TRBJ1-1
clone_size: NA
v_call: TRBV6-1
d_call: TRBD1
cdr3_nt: TGTGCCAGCAGTGAAAGGGACAGCGTAGCTTTCTTT
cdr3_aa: CASSERDSVAFF

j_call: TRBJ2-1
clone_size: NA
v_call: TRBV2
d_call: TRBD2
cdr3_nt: TGTGCCAGCAGTGAAGCTCGCGCGGGAGGGACCGGTGAGCAGTTCTTC
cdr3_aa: CASSEARAGGTGEQFF

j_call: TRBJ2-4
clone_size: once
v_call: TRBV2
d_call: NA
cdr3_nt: TGTGCCAGCAGAAGGAGGGAGGGGGAGACCAAAAACATTCAGTACTTC
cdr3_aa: CASRRREGETKNIQYF

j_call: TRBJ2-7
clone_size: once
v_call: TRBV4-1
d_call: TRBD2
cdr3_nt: TGCGCCAGCAGCCAAGCTACTAGCGGGGGGTCACGCTCCTACGAGCAGTACTTC
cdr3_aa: CASSQATSGGSRSYEQYF

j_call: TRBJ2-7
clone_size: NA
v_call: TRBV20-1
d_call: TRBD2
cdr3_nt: TGCAGTGCTCAAAGTGGACTAGCGGGAGTTGTCGGCGAGCAGTACTTC
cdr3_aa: CSAQSGLAGVVGEQYF

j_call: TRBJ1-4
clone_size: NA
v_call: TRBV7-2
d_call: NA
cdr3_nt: TGTGCCAGCAGCTTCCTGGGGGCGCGGTTTGAAAAACTGTTTTTT
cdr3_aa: CASSFLGARFEKLFF

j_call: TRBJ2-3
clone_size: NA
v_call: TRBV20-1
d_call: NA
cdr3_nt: TGCAGTGCTCCTAGGGGGAGGCAGGGAAGCACAGATACGCAGTATTTT
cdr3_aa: CSAPRGRQGSTDTQYF

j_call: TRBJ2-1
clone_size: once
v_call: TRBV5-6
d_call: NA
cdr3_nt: TGTGCCAGCAGCTCCCCCCTCCTGAGGGCTGAGCAGTTCTTC
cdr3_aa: CASSSPLLRAEQFF

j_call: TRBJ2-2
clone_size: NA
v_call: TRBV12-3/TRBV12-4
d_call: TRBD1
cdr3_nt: TGTGCCAGCAGTTCTAGGACAGGGAGCACCGGGGAGCTGTTTTTT
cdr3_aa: CASSSRTGSTGELFF

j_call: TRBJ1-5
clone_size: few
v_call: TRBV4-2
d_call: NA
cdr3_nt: TGTGCCAGCAGCCCAGGTCAGGCCAGACCCAATCAGCCCCAGCATTTT
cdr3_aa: CASSPGQARPNQPQHF

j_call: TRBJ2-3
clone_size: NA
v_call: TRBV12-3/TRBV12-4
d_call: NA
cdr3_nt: TGTGCCAGCAGTTTAATTTCGGCTTCACGCACAGATACGCAGTATTTT
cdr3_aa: CASSLISASRTDTQYF

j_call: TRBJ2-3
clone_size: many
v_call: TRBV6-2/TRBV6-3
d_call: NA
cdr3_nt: TGTGCCAGCAGTTACGGCCAGTATACGCAGTATTTT
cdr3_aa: CASSYGQYTQYF

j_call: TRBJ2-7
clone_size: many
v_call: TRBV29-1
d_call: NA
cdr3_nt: TGCAGCGTTGAAACGACACCCACCTACGAGCAGTACTTC
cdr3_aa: CSVETTPTYEQYF

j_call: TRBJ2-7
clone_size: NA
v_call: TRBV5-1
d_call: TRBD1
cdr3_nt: TGCGCCAGCAGCTTGCCTCGGGACAGGGTATCCTACGAGCAGTACTTC
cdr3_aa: CASSLPRDRVSYEQYF

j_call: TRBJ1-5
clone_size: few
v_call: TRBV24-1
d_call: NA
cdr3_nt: TGTGCCACCAGTGATGGGGGTTCAATCAGCCCCCAGCATTTT
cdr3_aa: CATSDGGSISPQHF

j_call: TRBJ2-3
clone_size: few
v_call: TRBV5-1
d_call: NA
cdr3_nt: TGCGCCAGCAGCTTTATAGCCACAGATACGCAGTATTTT
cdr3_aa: CASSFIATDTQYF

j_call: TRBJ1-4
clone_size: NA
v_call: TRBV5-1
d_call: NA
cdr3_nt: TGCGCCAGCAGCACGAACAATGAAAAACTGTTTTTT
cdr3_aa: CASSTNNEKLFF

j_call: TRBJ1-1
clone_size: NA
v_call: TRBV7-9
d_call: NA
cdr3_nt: TGTGCCAGCAGCCCCGGGGCCCGAGGAGCTTTCTTT
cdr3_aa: CASSPGARGAFF

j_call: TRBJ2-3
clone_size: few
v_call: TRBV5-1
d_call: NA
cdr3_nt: TGCGCCAGCAGCTTGGACGGTTGGGGCACAGATACGCAGTATTTT
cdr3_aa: CASSLDGWGTDTQYF

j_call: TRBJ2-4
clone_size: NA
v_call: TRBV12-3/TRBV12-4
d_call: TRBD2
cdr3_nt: TGTGCCAGCAAGAACGGGGGGGGCAAAAACATTCAGTACTTC
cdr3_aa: CASKNGGGKNIQYF